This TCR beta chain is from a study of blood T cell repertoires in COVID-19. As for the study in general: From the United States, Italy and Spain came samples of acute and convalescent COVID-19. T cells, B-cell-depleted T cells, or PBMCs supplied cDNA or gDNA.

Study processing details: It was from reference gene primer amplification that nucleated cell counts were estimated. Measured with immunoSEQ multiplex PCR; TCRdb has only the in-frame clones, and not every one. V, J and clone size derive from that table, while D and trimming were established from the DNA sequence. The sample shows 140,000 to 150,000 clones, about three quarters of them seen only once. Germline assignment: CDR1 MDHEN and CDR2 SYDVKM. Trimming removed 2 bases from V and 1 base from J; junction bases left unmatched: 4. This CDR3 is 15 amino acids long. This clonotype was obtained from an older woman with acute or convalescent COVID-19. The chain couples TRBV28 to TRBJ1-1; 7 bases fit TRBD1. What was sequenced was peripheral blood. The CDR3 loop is CASSLTRTGNTEAFF. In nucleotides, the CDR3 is TGTGCCAGCAGTTTAACCCGGACAGGGAACACTGAAGCTTTCTTT.